This paragraph reports one T cell receptor (beta chain). The antigen remains undetermined. This sample stems from a study of monozygotic twins with inflammatory bowel disease. For every sample, eight separate reactions were used to make cDNA. TCRdb re-called the 5' RACE reads and shows each CDR3 protein once, DNA omitted. The sample totals 200,000 to 250,000 distinct CDR3 sequences. The germline V gene encodes CDR1 DFQATT and CDR2 SNEGSKA (reference sequence). This CDR3 has 17 amino acids. Study-wide results and limits: Clonotypes shared with others were fewer in IBD patients than in healthy twins, especially with disease activity. Distinct T cell subtypes could not be told apart. No difference was seen in repertoire similarity between concordant and discordant twins, possibly from limited power.

This sequence joins TRBV20-1 and TRBJ1-5; no DNA is available, so the TRBD1 call from TCRdb remains unchecked. The clonotype was recovered from a human donor with ulcerative colitis or Crohn's disease, or a healthy co-twin of an affected twin (not recorded which). The sample comprised blood. This chain's CDR3 is CSAPDRDALPQNQPQHF.